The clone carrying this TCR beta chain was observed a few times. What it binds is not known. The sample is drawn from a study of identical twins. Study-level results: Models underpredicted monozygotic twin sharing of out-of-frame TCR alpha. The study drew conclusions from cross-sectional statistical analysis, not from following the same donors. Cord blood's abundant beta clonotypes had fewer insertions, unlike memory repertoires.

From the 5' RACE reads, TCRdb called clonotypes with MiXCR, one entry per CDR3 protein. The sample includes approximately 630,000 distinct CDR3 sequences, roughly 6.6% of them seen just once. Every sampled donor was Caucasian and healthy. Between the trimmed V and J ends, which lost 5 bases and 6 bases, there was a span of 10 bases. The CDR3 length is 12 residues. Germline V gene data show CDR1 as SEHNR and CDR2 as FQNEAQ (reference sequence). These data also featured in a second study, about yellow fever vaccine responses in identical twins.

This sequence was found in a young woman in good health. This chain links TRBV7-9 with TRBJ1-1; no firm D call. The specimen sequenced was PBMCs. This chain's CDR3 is CASSEQGAEAFF. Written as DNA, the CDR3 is TGTGCCAGCAGCGAGCAAGGCGCTGAAGCTTTCTTT.